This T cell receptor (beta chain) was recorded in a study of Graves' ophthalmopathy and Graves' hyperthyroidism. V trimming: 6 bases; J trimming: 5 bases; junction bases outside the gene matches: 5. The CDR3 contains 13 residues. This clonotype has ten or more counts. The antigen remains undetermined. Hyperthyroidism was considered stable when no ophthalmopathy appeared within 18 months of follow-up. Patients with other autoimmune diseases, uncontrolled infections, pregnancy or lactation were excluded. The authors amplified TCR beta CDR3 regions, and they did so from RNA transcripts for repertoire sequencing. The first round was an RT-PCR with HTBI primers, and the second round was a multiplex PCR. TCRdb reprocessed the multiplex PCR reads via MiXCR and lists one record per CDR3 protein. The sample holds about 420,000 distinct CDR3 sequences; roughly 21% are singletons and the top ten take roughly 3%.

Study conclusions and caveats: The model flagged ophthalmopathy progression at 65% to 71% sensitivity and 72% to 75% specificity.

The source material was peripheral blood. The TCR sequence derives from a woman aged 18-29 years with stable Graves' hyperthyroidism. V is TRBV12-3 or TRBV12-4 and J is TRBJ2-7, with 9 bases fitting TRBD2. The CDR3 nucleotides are TGTGCCAGCAGACCCGGGACTAGCAACGAGCAGTACTTC. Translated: CASRPGTSNEQYF.